The 26 T cell receptor beta chains below were found in one sample sequenced in a study of cytomegalovirus exposure and HLA in healthy donors. The PCR had 60 Vbeta and 13 Jbeta primers. Generated by immunoSEQ multiplex PCR, the TCRdb table keeps only in-frame clones and is missing some. This repertoire shows approximately 280,000 clones, approximately 90% found once; its top ten account for 4%. Sequenced input: PBMCs. These receptors were obtained from a man in his forties or fifties in good health and CMV-seropositive.

The gene calls are TRBV2 and TRBJ1-2; TRBD1 is a possible D gene (6 bases). Germline CDR1 and CDR2: SNHLY and FYNNEI. The CDR3 consists of 13 residues. V was shortened by 6 bases and J by 6 bases, with 14 bases between the two germline ends. DNA for the CDR3: TGTGCCAGCAGCCAGGGGAGTTGGGATGGCTACACCTTC. It codes for CASSQGSWDGYTF.

Of note for this clone: An end of the junction differs from the germline gene, which may be a read error. The V and J genes are TRBV7-7 and TRBJ2-5; a weak D match, TRBD1 (8 bases). Per the germline V gene, CDR1 is SSHAT and CDR2 is FNYEAQ (reference sequence). The CDR3 spans 14 residues. The CDR3 nucleotides are TGTGCTAGCAGCCCGGACAGGGAGGGAGAGACCCAGTACTTC. It yields the protein CASSPDREGETQYF. The whole variable domain, remainder taken from reference TRBV7-7 and TRBJ2-5, is GAGVSQSPRYKVTKRGQDVTLRCDPISSHATLYWYQQALGQGPEFLTYFNYEAQPDKSGLPSDRFSAERPEGSISTLTIQRTEQRDSAMYRCASSPDREGETQYFGPGTRLLVL.

The count of this clone is one. This chain uses TRBV18 with TRBJ2-3, with 7 bases aligning to TRBD2. Germline loops: CDR1 KGHSH, CDR2 LQKENI. J was trimmed by 0 bases and V by 0 bases; bases with no gene match: 0. This CDR3 contains 15 residues. The CDR3: CASSPPGRSTDTQYF. The CDR3 DNA follows: TGTGCCAGCTCACCACCCGGGAGGAGCACAGATACGCAGTATTTT.

This clone was found once. CDR3 sequence (DNA): TGTGCCAGCAGCTTAGCTAGAAAAACCTACGAGCAGTACTTC. Translation gives CASSLARKTYEQYF. V and J are TRBV7-9 and TRBJ2-7; D gene uncertain. The germline CDR1 and CDR2 sequences are SEHNR and FQNEAQ (reference sequence). V was cut by 0 bases and J by 2 bases, with 8 bases left in between. CDR3 length: 14 amino acids.

The chain recombines TRBV15 with TRBJ1-1, with a possible D match to TRBD1 (6 bases). V was cut by 9 bases and J by 1 base, with 15 bases left in between. CDR1 is LNHNV and CDR2 is YYDKDF in the germline V gene (reference sequence). This CDR3 is built from 14 residues. The chain's CDR3 is CATKNGRGNTEAFF. In DNA form, the CDR3 reads TGTGCCACTAAAAATGGCAGGGGGAACACTGAAGCTTTCTTT.

The genes are TRBV19 and TRBJ1-2, with 10 bases identical to TRBD1. Germline CDR1 is LNHDA and CDR2 is SQIVND (reference sequence). This CDR3 has 13 residues. Trimming removed 5 bases from V and 6 bases from J; junction bases left unmatched: 3. The CDR3 loop is CASSATGGNGYTF. CDR3 nucleotide sequence: TGTGCCAGTAGTGCGACAGGGGGCAATGGCTACACCTTC. Supplemented by reference TRBV19 and TRBJ1-2, the full variable domain reads DGGITQSPKYLFRKEGQNVTLSCEQNLNHDAMYWYRQDPGQGLRLIYYSQIVNDFQKGDIAEGYSVSREKKESFPLTVTSAQKNPTAFYLCASSATGGNGYTFGSGTRLTVV.

This clone was picked up one time. The chain uses TRBV6-5 and TRBJ1-4; D is uncertain. CDR3 length: 14 amino acids. Germline lookup yields CDR1 MNHEY and CDR2 SVGAGI. V was cut by 8 bases and J by 0 bases, with 10 bases left in between. The CDR3 sequence is CASGGVATNEKLFF. The CDR3 DNA reads as TGTGCCAGCGGTGGAGTTGCAACTAATGAAAAACTGTTTTTT.

The J gene is TRBJ1-5, the V gene TRBV6-5; TRBD1 matches 10 bases. V lost 0 bases to trimming and J lost 7 bases; unmatched junction nucleotides: 3. The germline gives CDR1 MNHEY, CDR2 SVGAGI. This CDR3 is 15 amino acids long. CDR3 in DNA: TGTGCCAGCAGTTACTCAGGACAGGGGGGCCAGCCCCAGCATTTT. Protein: CASSYSGQGGQPQHF.

In DNA form, the CDR3 reads TGTGCCAGCAGCAAGTCCCCCACCCTTTGTATCGAACTGTATAGCAATCAGCCCCAGCATTTT. Protein: CASSKSPTLCIELYSNQPQHF. This chain uses TRBV21-1 with TRBJ1-5. TRBV21-1 is noted as a pseudogene. This CDR3 has 21 residues.

The rearrangement joins TRBV9 to TRBJ2-5; D gene unclear. CDR3 size: 14 residues. The germline CDR1 and CDR2 sequences are SGDLS and YYNGEE. Trimming took 4 bases from V and 2 from J, leaving 12 bases between them. CDR3 DNA: TGTGCCAGCAGCTCCCCGGGTGGGCAAGAGACCCAGTACTTC. It encodes CASSSPGGQETQYF.

A note on this clone: At one of its ends the junction is not consistent with the germline gene, which may arise from a read error. V usage is TRBV7-6 and J usage is TRBJ2-7; D is perhaps TRBD2 (6 bases). This CDR3 is 18 amino acids long. Germline V gene data show CDR1 as SGHVS and CDR2 as FNYEAQ. DNA of the CDR3: TGTGCTAGCAGCTTAGGTACGGGAGCCCCCACCCGAGGTTACGAGCAGTACTTC. Its translation: CASSLGTGAPTRGYEQYF.

The chain is built from TRBV4-2 and TRBJ2-7, with 9 bases lining up with TRBD2. CDR1 is LGHNA, CDR2 YNFKEQ, per germline. The CDR3 consists of 15 residues. V gave up 4 bases and J gave up 6 bases; unmatched junction bases: 10. DNA for the CDR3: TGTGCCAGCAGCCCAGTAGCGGGAGTCCCCGTCGAGCAGTACTTC. The encoded protein is CASSPVAGVPVEQYF.

The chain is built from TRBV27 and TRBJ2-5; no clear D. The V gene's germline CDR1 is MNHEY and CDR2 SMNVEV (reference sequence). V dropped 4 bases and J dropped 1 base, with 4 bases sitting between them. The CDR3 spans 12 residues. The DNA of the CDR3 is TGTGCCAGCAGTTCCGGCCAAGAGACCCAGTACTTC. Encoded protein: CASSSGQETQYF.

The chain joins TRBV29-1 to TRBJ2-7; tentative D call: TRBD1 (5 bases). This CDR3 region has 13 residues. The germline V and J ends were trimmed by 7 bases and 3 bases, with 16 bases remaining between them. Germline values: CDR1 SQVTM, CDR2 ANQGSEA. The CDR3 loop reads CSAALGQGYEQYF. Written as DNA, the CDR3 is TGCAGCGCAGCCCTGGGGCAGGGCTACGAGCAGTACTTC.

This sequence joins TRBV6-1 and TRBJ2-6, with D possibly being TRBD1 (5 bases). CDR3 size: 14 residues. Trimming left V 7 bases short and J 0 bases short, with 7 bases between. Germline V gives CDR1 MNHNS, CDR2 SASEGT. Written as DNA, the CDR3 is TGTGCCAGCAAGACAGACTCTGGGGCCAACGTCCTGACTTTC. Translated: CASKTDSGANVLTF.

The chain carries TRBV2 and TRBJ1-5; tentatively, D is TRBD1 (5 bases). This CDR3 is 15 amino acids long. The V gene lost 4 bases and the J gene lost 4 bases, with 14 bases spanning the gap. Germline V gene sequence: CDR1 SNHLY, CDR2 FYNNEI. The DNA for the CDR3 is TGTGCCAGCAGTGTTCTGGGGCTCGGGAATCAGCCCCAGCATTTT. Translation gives CASSVLGLGNQPQHF.

The chain recombines TRBV11-2 with TRBJ2-1; D ambiguous. Germline V gene lookup returns CDR1 SGHAT and CDR2 FQNNGV. Trimming took off 3 bases at V and 3 bases at J, with 6 bases between the two ends. The CDR3 covers 13 residues. Here the CDR3 reads CASSFSNYNEQFF. The CDR3 region has the DNA TGTGCCAGCAGCTTCTCTAACTACAATGAGCAGTTCTTC.

This clone appeared once. This sample includes further DNA sequences coding for the same CDR3. The chain employs TRBV9 and TRBJ2-1, with 7 bases identical to TRBD2. The V and J ends lost 0 bases and 7 bases, in that order; junction bases with no gene match: 4. CDR3 length: 14 amino acids. Germline V gene sequence: CDR1 SGDLS, CDR2 YYNGEE. CDR3 in amino acids: CASSVGGGRNEQFF. The DNA of the CDR3 is TGTGCCAGCAGCGTAGGGGGAGGGCGGAATGAGCAGTTCTTC.

The V call is TRBV6-5, the J call TRBJ2-1; no definite D call. V lost 5 bases to trimming and J lost 2 bases, with 10 bases between them. Germline lookup yields CDR1 MNHEY and CDR2 SVGAGI. The CDR3 is 14 residues long. This chain's CDR3 is CASSPLGPYNEQFF. The CDR3 nucleotides are TGTGCCAGCAGTCCCCTGGGCCCCTACAATGAGCAGTTCTTC.

The genes are TRBV28 and TRBJ1-2; 10 nucleotides agree with TRBD1. CDR1 and CDR2 (germline): MDHEN, SYDVKM. CDR3 length equals 14 residues. The V and J ends lost 6 bases and 6 bases, in that order; junction bases with no gene match: 7. The CDR3 DNA reads as TGTGCCAGCAGCCGATCCGGGACAGGGGATGGCTACACCTTC. As protein: CASSRSGTGDGYTF.

The genes are TRBV2 and TRBJ2-1; 8 nucleotides align to TRBD2. Germline V gene data show CDR1 as SNHLY and CDR2 as FYNNEI. V was pared by 8 bases and J by 5 bases, with 5 bases of the junction left unmatched. The CDR3 extends over 13 amino acids. DNA for the CDR3: TGTGCCAGCGGCCAGCGGGGGAACAATGAGCAGTTCTTC. Its translation: CASGQRGNNEQFF.

This clone has only one observation. The genes are TRBV5-8 and TRBJ2-5; 8 nucleotides agree with TRBD1. With V trimmed by 4 bases and J by 1 base, 6 bases remained unmatched. The V gene's germline CDR1 is SGHTS and CDR2 YDEGEE. CDR3 length: 15 residues. CDR3 DNA sequence: TGTGCCAGCAGCGCGGGACAGGAGATCCAAGAGACCCAGTACTTC. As protein: CASSAGQEIQETQYF.

This clone has a handful of counts. The chain recombines TRBV29-1 with TRBJ1-1; 7 bases line up with TRBD1. This CDR3 contains 13 residues. Looked up from germline, CDR1 is SQVTM and CDR2 is ANQGSEA. Trimming cost V 7 bases and J 2 bases; bases outside gene matches: 7. This CDR3 reads CSAPGQINTEAFF. In DNA, the CDR3 is TGCAGCGCCCCGGGACAGATAAACACTGAAGCTTTCTTT. The variable domain in full, completed from reference TRBV29-1 and TRBJ1-1, reads SAVISQKPSRDICQRGTSLTIQCQVDSQVTMMFWYRQQPGQSLTLIATANQGSEATYESGFVIDKFPISRPNLTFSTLTVSNMSPEDSSIYLCSAPGQINTEAFFGQGTRLTVV.

This chain links TRBV9 with TRBJ2-7, with no clear D. CDR3 length equals 12 residues. V was trimmed by 4 bases and J by 3 bases, leaving 8 bases between them. Germline CDR1 SGDLS, CDR2 YYNGEE. The CDR3 region has the DNA TGTGCCAGCAGCCCCTCTAACTACGAGCAGTACTTC. Protein product: CASSPSNYEQYF.

The chain links TRBV30 to TRBJ2-7; TRBD2 is a possible D gene (5 bases). The CDR3 loop spans 13 amino acids. Germline values: CDR1 GTSNPN, CDR2 SVGIG (reference sequence). V shed 2 bases and J shed 2 bases, with 10 bases lying between them. The CDR3 region is CAWSRGSPYEQYF. Written as DNA, the CDR3 is TGTGCCTGGAGTAGAGGGAGCCCCTACGAGCAGTACTTC.

This clone is a singleton in its sample. The chain combines TRBV19 with TRBJ2-7; no clear D gene. V was clipped by 4 bases and J by 1 base, with 14 bases between them. The CDR3 covers 15 residues. CDR1 and CDR2 (germline): LNHDA, SQIVND (reference sequence). CDR3 region: CASSNPAGQSYEQYF. The CDR3 region has the DNA TGTGCCAGTAGTAATCCCGCTGGGCAATCCTACGAGCAGTACTTC.